The clone carrying this T cell receptor beta chain was picked up a small number of times. TCRdb keeps only in-frame clones here, not all; method: immunoSEQ multiplex PCR. The sample yields 50,000 to 75,000 clones, 85% to 95% seen once. Germline lookup yields CDR1 SNHLY and CDR2 FYNNEI. The CDR3 sequence is 14 residues long. V trimming: 6 bases; J trimming: 0 bases; junction bases outside the gene matches: 3. This sample stems from a study of technical replicates of blood from a few donors. This sequence joins TRBV2 and TRBJ1-1, with 8 bases matching TRBD1. Sequencing was carried out using PBMCs. The source of this sequence is a human donor in good health. Some clones in this sample may be carry-over from other donors' samples. The CDR3 protein is CASSQGALNTEAFF. The CDR3, as DNA: TGTGCCAGCAGCCAGGGGGCCCTGAACACTGAAGCTTTCTTT.